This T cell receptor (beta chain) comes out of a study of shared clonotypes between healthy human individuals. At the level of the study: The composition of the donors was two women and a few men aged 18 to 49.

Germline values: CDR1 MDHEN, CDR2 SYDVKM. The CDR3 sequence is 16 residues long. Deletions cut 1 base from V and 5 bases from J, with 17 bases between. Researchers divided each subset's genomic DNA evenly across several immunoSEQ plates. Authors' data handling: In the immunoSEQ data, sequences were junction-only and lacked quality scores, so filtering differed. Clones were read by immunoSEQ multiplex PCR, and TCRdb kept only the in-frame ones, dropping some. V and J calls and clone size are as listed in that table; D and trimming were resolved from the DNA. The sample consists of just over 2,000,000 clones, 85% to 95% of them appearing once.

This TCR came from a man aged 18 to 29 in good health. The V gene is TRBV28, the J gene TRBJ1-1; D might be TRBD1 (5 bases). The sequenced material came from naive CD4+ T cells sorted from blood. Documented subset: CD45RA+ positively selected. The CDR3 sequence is CASSLSGRGLVTEAFF. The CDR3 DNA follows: TGTGCCAGCAGTTTATCGGGACGGGGTTTAGTAACTGAAGCTTTCTTT.